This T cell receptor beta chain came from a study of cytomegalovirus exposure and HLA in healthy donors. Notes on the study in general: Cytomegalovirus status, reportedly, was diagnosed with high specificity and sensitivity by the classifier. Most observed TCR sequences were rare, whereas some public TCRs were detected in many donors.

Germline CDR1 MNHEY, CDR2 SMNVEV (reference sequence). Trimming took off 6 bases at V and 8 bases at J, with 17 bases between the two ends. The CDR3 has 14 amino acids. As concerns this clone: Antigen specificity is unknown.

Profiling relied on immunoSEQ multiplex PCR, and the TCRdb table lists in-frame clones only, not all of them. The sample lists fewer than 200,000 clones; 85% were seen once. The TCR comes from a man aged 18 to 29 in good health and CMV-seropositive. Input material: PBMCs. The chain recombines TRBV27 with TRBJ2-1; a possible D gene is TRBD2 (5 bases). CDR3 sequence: CASSLRRSVDEQFF. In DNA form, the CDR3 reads TGTGCCAGCAGCCTCCGACGTAGCGTGGATGAGCAGTTCTTC.